The 24 T cell receptor beta chains listed next were all sequenced from one sample in a study of chemoradiotherapy in HPV16-positive cancers. Produced via immunoSEQ multiplex PCR; TCRdb's table is partial and in-frame only. The data contain 12,000 or so clones, about 90% of them singletons. The sample was collected from a patient who underwent chemoradiotherapy. All receptors come from a human donor with HPV-associated anogenital cancer.

DNA of the CDR3: TGTGCCAGCAGGGTTACCTTCGGTAGCTCCTACGAGCAGTACTTC. Translating gives CASRVTFGSSYEQYF. J is TRBJ2-7 and V is TRBV6-5; D call uncertain. The CDR3 consists of 15 residues. Germline V gene data show CDR1 as MNHEY and CDR2 as SVGAGI. Trimming cost V 6 bases and J 0 bases, with 15 bases left between them.

This clone was found a few times. V gene TRBV27 combines with J gene TRBJ1-6; 10 bases are shared with TRBD1. This CDR3 region has 14 residues. Germline CDR1 and CDR2: MNHEY and SMNVEV (reference sequence). With 5 bases clipped from V and 7 bases from J, the junction kept 2 bases outside the gene matches. The CDR3 loop is CASSPGQGNSPLHF. CDR3 nucleotide sequence: TGTGCCAGCAGTCCGGGACAGGGGAATTCACCCCTCCACTTT.

CDR3 nucleotides: TGTGCCAGCAGCTTAGAGGGTGTTGGAAACTATGGCTACACCTTC. This codes for CASSLEGVGNYGYTF. The rearrangement joins TRBV9 to TRBJ1-2; no clear D. Deletions cut 4 bases from V and 2 bases from J, with 15 bases between. The germline CDR1 and CDR2 sequences are SGDLS and YYNGEE. CDR3 length equals 15 residues.

This rearrangement joins TRBV6-1 to TRBJ1-2; unclear D gene. The CDR3 loop spans 11 amino acids. Looked up from germline, CDR1 is MNHNS and CDR2 is SASEGT. The V gene lost 6 bases and the J gene lost 4 bases, with 6 bases spanning the gap. CDR3 residues: CASRGGYGYTF. The CDR3, as DNA: TGTGCCAGCAGGGGTGGCTATGGCTACACCTTC.

V is TRBV9 and J is TRBJ1-2; D possibly corresponds to TRBD1 (6 bases). The CDR3 runs 13 residues. Germline V gene data show CDR1 as SGDLS and CDR2 as YYNGEE. V was cut by 4 bases and J by 5 bases, with 12 bases left in between. CDR3 sequence reads: CASSPQQGYGYTF. CDR3 sequence (DNA): TGTGCCAGCAGCCCCCAACAGGGTTATGGCTACACCTTC.

The CDR3 reads CASSLTLRNEQFF. The DNA for the CDR3 is TGTGCCAGCAGCTTAACTCTGAGGAATGAGCAGTTCTTC. V is TRBV5-4 and J is TRBJ2-1, with D uncertain. CDR1 and CDR2 from the germline V gene are SGHNT and YYREEE (reference sequence). Between the trimmed V and J ends, which lost 2 bases and 7 bases, there was a span of 10 bases. The CDR3 extends over 13 amino acids. The complete variable domain, with remaining parts taken from reference TRBV5-4 and TRBJ2-1, reads ETGVTQSPTHLIKTRGQQVTLRCSSQSGHNTVSWYQQALGQGPQFIFQYYREEENGRGNFPPRFSGLQFPNYSSELNVNALELDDSALYLCASSLTLRNEQFFGPGTRLTVL.

This clone has a handful of counts. The rearrangement uses TRBV5-5 and TRBJ2-5; 11 nucleotides agree with TRBD2. CDR1 and CDR2 (germline): SGHKS, YYEKEE (reference sequence). The CDR3 runs 17 residues. V lost 0 bases and J lost 2; bases outside the gene matches: 6. The CDR3 DNA follows: TGTGCCAGCAGCTTGGGGCTAGCGGGGGGAGGACAAGAGACCCAGTACTTC. Its translation: CASSLGLAGGGQETQYF. The full variable domain, with the rest looked up from reference TRBV5-5 and TRBJ2-5, is DAGVTQSPTHLIKTRGQQVTLRCSPISGHKSVSWYQQVLGQGPQFIFQYYEKEERGRGNFPDRFSARQFPNYSSELNVNALLLGDSALYLCASSLGLAGGGQETQYFGPGTRLLVL.

This chain links TRBV13 with TRBJ2-6, with 10 bases lining up with TRBD2. Trimming cost V 3 bases and J 3 bases; bases outside gene matches: 5. This CDR3 region has 17 residues. In germline, CDR1 is PRHDT, CDR2 FYEKMQ (reference sequence). The DNA for the CDR3 is TGTGCCAGCAGCTTCTCTAGCGGGAGAGATGGGGCCAACGTCCTGACTTTC. Its translation: CASSFSSGRDGANVLTF.

CDR3 sequence (DNA): TGTGCCAGCAGTGAAGCCGCGTACGAGCAGTACTTC. Translation gives CASSEAAYEQYF. The rearrangement joins TRBV2 to TRBJ2-7, with D hard to call. V lost 0 bases and J 4 bases, leaving 4 bases between the germline ends. Germline CDR1 is SNHLY and CDR2 is FYNNEI. This CDR3 region has 12 residues.

The chain employs TRBV2 and TRBJ2-1; 13 nucleotides match TRBD2. The ends lost 7 bases at V and 5 bases at J; junction bases unmatched: 8. CDR3 length: 16 residues. Per the germline V gene, CDR1 is SNHLY and CDR2 is FYNNEI. The CDR3 reads CASKMRTSGSDNEQFF. As DNA, the CDR3 is TGTGCCAGCAAGATGAGGACTAGCGGGAGTGACAATGAGCAGTTCTTC.

J is TRBJ1-6 and V is TRBV4-1, with a weak D call TRBD1 (5 bases). Trimming removed 4 bases from V and 7 bases from J, with 17 bases in between. Germline CDR1 MGHRA, CDR2 YSYEKL. CDR3 length equals 16 residues. DNA of the CDR3: TGCGCCAGCAGCCTTACGATGCCGGGGGGGAATTCACCCCTCCACTTT. Encoded protein: CASSLTMPGGNSPLHF.

This sequence joins TRBV7-9 and TRBJ1-3; D not resolved. The V and J ends lost 6 bases and 0 bases respectively, with 18 bases between them. This CDR3 spans 17 amino acids. Per the germline V gene, CDR1 is SEHNR and CDR2 is FQNEAQ (reference sequence). The CDR3 nucleotides read TGTGCCAGCAGTTTCGCCCGGACGTCAAGCTCTGGAAACACCATATATTTT. It is translated as CASSFARTSSSGNTIYF.

The chain recombines TRBV19 with TRBJ1-2; 10 bases are a match to TRBD1. CDR3 length equals 14 residues. J was trimmed by 8 bases and V by 3 bases; bases with no gene match: 6. The V gene's germline CDR1 is LNHDA and CDR2 SQIVND (reference sequence). The chain's CDR3 is CASSIYGTGDGYTF. CDR3 nucleotides: TGTGCCAGTAGTATTTATGGGACAGGGGACGGCTACACCTTC.

There are a few counts of this clone. The rearrangement joins TRBV5-1 to TRBJ2-5, with D possibly being TRBD1 or TRBD2 (7 bases each). Per the germline V gene, CDR1 is SGHRS and CDR2 is YFSETQ. V was shortened by 5 bases and J by 2 bases, with 19 bases between the two germline ends. The CDR3 totals 16 residues. The CDR3 DNA reads as TGCGCCAGCAGTCTTCAACCAGGGGGGGGACAAGAGACCCAGTACTTC. Translated: CASSLQPGGGQETQYF.

The count of this clone is one. The V call is TRBV5-1, the J call TRBJ2-7, with D perhaps matching TRBD2 (5 bases). The ends were cut back, 8 bases at V and 4 bases at J, with 13 bases in the middle. The V gene's germline CDR1 is SGHRS and CDR2 YFSETQ. This CDR3 region has 12 residues. The CDR3 loop is CASSRGGYEQYF. CDR3 coding DNA: TGCGCCAGTTCTCGGGGTGGATACGAGCAGTACTTC.

This chain links TRBV19 with TRBJ1-5; 9 bases align to TRBD1. The CDR3 runs 17 residues. The J segment lost 0 bases and the V segment lost 7 bases, leaving 10 bases of the junction unmatched. Germline CDR1 and CDR2: LNHDA and SQIVND (reference sequence). The CDR3 sequence: CASKVTGGDYSNQPQHF. DNA for the CDR3: TGTGCCAGTAAAGTGACAGGGGGTGATTATAGCAATCAGCCCCAGCATTTT.

CDR3 bases: TGTGCCAGCAGCTTGGGGGGGTACGGCACAGATACGCAGTATTTT. Translation gives CASSLGGYGTDTQYF. The chain combines TRBV7-9 with TRBJ2-3; the match to TRBD2 covers 7 bases. Unmatched junction bases numbered 4, after V lost 3 bases and J lost 1 base. The germline V gene has CDR1 SEHNR and CDR2 FQNEAQ (reference sequence). The CDR3 is made up of 15 amino acids.

This chain links TRBV19 with TRBJ1-1; D possibly corresponds to TRBD1 (6 bases). Germline V CDR1 and CDR2: LNHDA, SQIVND (reference sequence). CDR3 length: 15 residues. V dropped 8 bases and J dropped 6 bases, with 22 bases sitting between them. CDR3 amino acids: CASRQGGGAYAEAFF. DNA of the CDR3: TGTGCCAGTCGACAAGGGGGGGGCGCATACGCTGAAGCTTTCTTT.

This clone was found once. The chain joins TRBV5-8 to TRBJ1-1, with D perhaps matching TRBD1 (6 bases). V lost 2 bases, J lost 14 bases, and 13 bases lay in between. CDR1 and CDR2 from the germline V gene are SGHTS and YDEGEE. This CDR3 is built from 11 residues. The DNA of the CDR3 is TGTGCCAGCAGCTTCGGACAGATAATGTTCTTT. Its translation is CASSFGQIMFF.

The CDR3 DNA is TGTGCCAGTAGCAGGGTAACGAACACTGAAGCTTTCTTT. It codes for CASSRVTNTEAFF. The J gene is TRBJ1-1, the V gene TRBV19; perhaps TRBD1 as D (5 bases). The CDR3 spans 13 residues. Germline V CDR1 and CDR2: LNHDA, SQIVND (reference sequence). V was cut by 6 bases and J by 1 base, with 9 bases left in between.

This clone occurred once. The V call is TRBV5-1, the J call TRBJ2-7; the match to TRBD2 covers 11 bases. The CDR3 consists of 13 residues. Germline V gives CDR1 SGHRS, CDR2 YFSETQ. The V gene end was trimmed by 7 bases and the J gene end by 2 bases; junction bases not matched to a gene: 2. The CDR3 protein is CASGTSGPYEQYF. CDR3 sequence (DNA): TGCGCCAGCGGGACTAGCGGTCCCTACGAGCAGTACTTC. Combining the CDR3 with reference TRBV5-1 and TRBJ2-7 gives the whole variable domain KAGVTQTPRYLIKTRGQQVTLSCSPISGHRSVSWYQQTPGQGLQFLFEYFSETQRNKGNFPGRFSGRQFSNSRSEMNVSTLELGDSALYLCASGTSGPYEQYFGPGTRLTVT.

The V gene is TRBV7-8, the J gene TRBJ2-7; D gene uncertain. From germline, CDR1 is SGHVS and CDR2 FQNEAQ. V lost 1 base and J 1 base, leaving 5 bases between the germline ends. The CDR3 extends over 13 amino acids. This CDR3 reads CASSLVASYEQYF. CDR3 DNA: TGTGCCAGCAGCTTAGTGGCGTCCTACGAGCAGTACTTC. The whole variable domain, remainder taken from reference TRBV7-8 and TRBJ2-7, is GAGVSQSPRYKVAKRGQDVALRCDPISGHVSLFWYQQALGQGPEFLTYFQNEAQLDKSGLPSDRFFAERPEGSVSTLKIQRTQQEDSAVYLCASSLVASYEQYFGPGTRLTVT.

V is TRBV6-5 and J is TRBJ2-7; D is uncertain. Germline V CDR1 and CDR2: MNHEY, SVGAGI. With 8 bases removed from V and 0 bases from J, the gap between germline ends came to 5 bases. The CDR3 consists of 11 residues. The CDR3 sequence is CASHSSYEQYF. CDR3 nucleotide sequence: TGTGCCAGCCACAGCTCCTACGAGCAGTACTTC.

This chain uses TRBV5-6 with TRBJ2-1; 10 bases fit TRBD2. J gave up 4 bases and V 3 bases, and 7 bases lay outside the gene matches. The CDR3 has 16 amino acids. Germline-derived CDR1 and CDR2 are SGHDT and YYEEEE. In DNA, the CDR3 is TGTGCCAGCAGCTACCCCGGGACTAGCGCATACAATGAGCAGTTCTTC. Residues: CASSYPGTSAYNEQFF.